Listed below are T cell receptor beta chains from one sample, sequenced in a study of response to subunit inactivated influenza vaccine. TCRdb passed the RT-PCR reads through MiXCR, listing each CDR3 protein once. The table shows approximately 500,000 distinct CDR3 sequences, with roughly 23% occurring only once. Separately, the same data were catalogued under a study of T cells expressing NK-cell markers.

The sample consisted of CD4+ T cells sorted from PBMCs, taken approximately 12 days after vaccination. Receptor source: a man aged 45 to 65 who received an inactivated influenza vaccine. The CDR3 runs from the conserved cysteine through the conserved F or W. Each record gives: CDR3 DNA, CDR3 protein, V gene, clone size, D gene, CDR3 length, J gene. D genes are given only for firm matches. Clone size appears in some rows only: once, few, many, or a class for an expanded clone.

TGTGCCAGCAGTGCCTCCGGGACGGCGGGAAGGGAGCAGTACTTC	CASSASGTAGREQYF	TRBV27	once	-	15	TRBJ2-7
TGTGCCAGCAGCTTAGCGGGACCCAGGAACATTCAGTACTTC	CASSLAGPRNIQYF	TRBV11-2	few	-	14	TRBJ2-4
TGCGCCAGCAGCCCTGCGGGACAGGGACGAGGGATCGCCGGGGAGCTGTTTTTT	CASSPAGQGRGIAGELFF	TRBV4-1	-	TRBD1	18	TRBJ2-2
TGTGCCAGCAGTCACGGGGGTGGTGGGGGCGATGAGCAGTTCTTC	CASSHGGGGGDEQFF	TRBV28	-	-	15	TRBJ2-1
TGTGCCAGCAGGACAGTTTCCTACAATGAGCAGTTCTTC	CASRTVSYNEQFF	TRBV11-2	few	-	13	TRBJ2-1
TGTGCCAGCAAAGGACTAGCGGGGGGGCCTTGGAAGACCCAGTACTTC	CASKGLAGGPWKTQYF	TRBV6-1	few	TRBD2	16	TRBJ2-5
TGCAGTGCTAGGGAGGACCTCACAGATACGCAGTATTTT	CSAREDLTDTQYF	TRBV20-1	once	-	13	TRBJ2-3
TGTGCCAGCTCACCACAGGACAGTCACAATCAGCCCCAGCATTTT	CASSPQDSHNQPQHF	TRBV18	-	-	15	TRBJ1-5
TGCAGCGTTGAAGATCGTCGCTATGGCTACACCTTC	CSVEDRRYGYTF	TRBV29-1	-	-	12	TRBJ1-2
TGCAGTGCCTCGACTGGGGGGAAGGAAGAGACCCAGTACTTC	CSASTGGKEETQYF	TRBV20-1	few	-	14	TRBJ2-5
TGTGCCAGTAGTATAGGGGGGACTGCCGAGTTCTTC	CASSIGGTAEFF	TRBV19	once	-	12	TRBJ2-1
TGTGCCAGCAGTCTCAATAGCGGGAGTGGATACGAGCAGTACTTC	CASSLNSGSGYEQYF	TRBV7-3	once	TRBD2	15	TRBJ2-7
TGCAGTGCCAGAAAGGGACAGACACCCATGAACACTGAAGCTTTCTTT	CSARKGQTPMNTEAFF	TRBV20-1	-	TRBD1	16	TRBJ1-1
TGTGCCAGCAGCTCAGACCCACCAAACAATGAGCAGTTCTTC	CASSSDPPNNEQFF	TRBV7-9	few	-	14	TRBJ2-1
TGTGCCAGCAGGAGGGGCGGGGGACTGGGGGAGCAGTTCTTC	CASRRGGGLGEQFF	TRBV27	-	TRBD2	14	TRBJ2-1
TGTGCCAGCAAAGGGAGAAACCTCTACAATGAGCAGTTCTTC	CASKGRNLYNEQFF	TRBV25-1	-	-	14	TRBJ2-1
TGTGCCAGCAGCCCGCGGGGGACCTCCTACAATGAGCAGTTCTTC	CASSPRGTSYNEQFF	TRBV4-2	-	TRBD2	15	TRBJ2-1
TGCAGTGCCCAGGGACTTAGCAATCAGCCCCAGCATTTT	CSAQGLSNQPQHF	TRBV20-1	-	-	13	TRBJ1-5
TGTGCCAGCAGGCCGTTCGGGGCAAATTCACCCCTCCACTTT	CASRPFGANSPLHF	TRBV25-1	few	-	14	TRBJ1-6
TGTGCGACTCGGGCGGGGGGGAACAATGAGCAGTTCTTC	CATRAGGNNEQFF	TRBV2	few	TRBD2	13	TRBJ2-1
TGTGCCATCAGCCAAGGGGGGACTCTCACAGATACGCAGTATTTT	CAISQGGTLTDTQYF	TRBV10-3	-	-	15	TRBJ2-3
TGTGCCAGCCGGAGGACAGGGGCCTACGAGCAGTACTTC	CASRRTGAYEQYF	TRBV12-3/TRBV12-4	few	TRBD1	13	TRBJ2-7
TGTGCCAGCAGTTTATGGTCTCAGGGGATCAATGAGCAGTTCTTC	CASSLWSQGINEQFF	TRBV28	-	-	15	TRBJ2-1
TGTGCCAGCAGCGCCACAGGGCCCGCCTACGAGCAGTACTTC	CASSATGPAYEQYF	TRBV11-2	few	-	14	TRBJ2-7
TGTGCCAGCAGCTTAGCTACCTGGGGATCTGGGGCCAACGTCCTGACTTTC	CASSLATWGSGANVLTF	TRBV7-8	-	-	17	TRBJ2-6
TGTGCCAGCAGCTCGACAGTCGATACGCAGTATTTT	CASSSTVDTQYF	TRBV11-1	-	-	12	TRBJ2-3
TGTGCCAGCAGCTTAGTCTCCGGGACTAGGAACAATGAGCAGTTCTTC	CASSLVSGTRNNEQFF	TRBV7-9	-	TRBD2	16	TRBJ2-1
TGTGCCAGCAGCGAAGGACCCCACACCGGGGAGCTGTTTTTT	CASSEGPHTGELFF	TRBV16	-	-	14	TRBJ2-2
TGTGCCAGCAGCTACCCAGGCAGGATCATCTCCTACGAGCAGTACTTC	CASSYPGRIISYEQYF	TRBV6-2/TRBV6-3	few	-	16	TRBJ2-7
TGTGCCAGCAGCCGCACTGGAAACACCATATATTTT	CASSRTGNTIYF	TRBV14	-	-	12	TRBJ1-3
TGTGCCAGCAGCCAAGGAGGGGCGCAGTATTTT	CASSQGGAQYF	TRBV3-1	few	-	11	TRBJ2-3
TGCAGCGTTGTTTTCCGGGAGGGCCGGTATAATGAGCAGTTCTTC	CSVVFREGRYNEQFF	TRBV29-1	-	TRBD2	15	TRBJ2-1
TGCAGTGCTAGAGTTAGGGGGGCGCGGACAGATACGCAGTATTTT	CSARVRGARTDTQYF	TRBV20-1	few	-	15	TRBJ2-3
TGCGCCAGCAGCTTCTACAGGGGGCAGTCCACAGATACGCAGGATTTT	CASSFYRGQSTDTQDF	TRBV5-1	-	TRBD1	16	TRBJ2-3
TGTGCCAGCAGTTACTCGATCCCTAGCGGGAGTATCCATGAGCAGTTCTTC	CASSYSIPSGSIHEQFF	TRBV6-5	-	TRBD2	17	TRBJ2-1
TGCGCCAGCAGCCTGGGACTAGCGGGAGGGTCTGGGGACAATGAGCAGTTCTTC	CASSLGLAGGSGDNEQFF	TRBV5-1	few	TRBD2	18	TRBJ2-1
TGCGCCAGCAGCCGGGACGGAGAAAGCAATCAGCCCCAGCATTTT	CASSRDGESNQPQHF	TRBV5-1	few	-	15	TRBJ1-5
TGTGCCAGCAGTAGAGACAGGGCCAATCAGCCCCAGCATTTT	CASSRDRANQPQHF	TRBV12-3/TRBV12-4	-	TRBD1	14	TRBJ1-5
TGTGCCAGCTCACCACCAACTCAAAGGGGCTACACCTTC	CASSPPTQRGYTF	TRBV18	-	-	13	TRBJ1-2
TGCGGGGTAGGGGGGGCCGGAGATACGCAGTATTTT	CGVGGAGDTQYF	TRBV20-1	few	-	12	TRBJ2-3
TGTGCCACCAGCCCCCGCCGGTGGTACTTC	CATSPRRWYF	TRBV15	few	-	10	TRBJ2-7
TGTGCCAGCAGCTCCCGGCCGCCAGAGACCCAGTACTTC	CASSSRPPETQYF	TRBV7-2	once	-	13	TRBJ2-5
TGTGCCAGCAGCTTAGCGCTTCAAGACACCCAGTACTTC	CASSLALQDTQYF	TRBV7-2	-	-	13	TRBJ2-5
TGTGCCAGCAGTTCAAAAGGGCTAGCGGGAACCTACGAGCAGTACTTC	CASSSKGLAGTYEQYF	TRBV27	-	TRBD2	16	TRBJ2-7
TGTGCCACCAGCAGGGACAGTAATGAAAAACTGTTTTTT	CATSRDSNEKLFF	TRBV15	few	-	13	TRBJ1-4
TGTGCCACCCAGAGGGACAGGTTTAATGAAAAACTGTTTTTT	CATQRDRFNEKLFF	TRBV2	many	TRBD1	14	TRBJ1-4
TGTGCCAGCAGCCAGGGCCAGTATCAGCCCCAGCATTTT	CASSQGQYQPQHF	TRBV3-1	-	-	13	TRBJ1-5
TGCGCCAGCAGCTCCGACAGCCTCAGGCCCTATGGCTACACCTTC	CASSSDSLRPYGYTF	TRBV5-1	-	-	15	TRBJ1-2
TGTGCCAGCAGCTTAATCTGGTACGAGCAGTACTTC	CASSLIWYEQYF	TRBV7-2	few	-	12	TRBJ2-7
TGTGCCAGCAGCCCCTCTTACAGGGGGCTTGAGAATGAGCAGTTCTTC	CASSPSYRGLENEQFF	TRBV11-3	-	TRBD1	16	TRBJ2-1
TGCAGTGCAAGGACTAGCGGGAGTTCGGTGGTCACCGGGGAGCTGTTTTTT	CSARTSGSSVVTGELFF	TRBV20-1	-	TRBD2	17	TRBJ2-2
TGCAGTGCTCGAGACGGTGGGGCCGTTACAGATACGCAGTATTTT	CSARDGGAVTDTQYF	TRBV20-1	-	-	15	TRBJ2-3
TGTGCCAGCAGTGTCAGGCCGCAAGAGACCCAGTACTTC	CASSVRPQETQYF	TRBV2	few	-	13	TRBJ2-5
TGTGCCAGCAGCGTAGGTCCGTCCAGCTCCTACGAGCAGTACTTC	CASSVGPSSSYEQYF	TRBV9	-	-	15	TRBJ2-7
TGCAGTGCTAGAGATGGGGGGGCTGAAGCTGAAGCTTTCTTT	CSARDGGAEAEAFF	TRBV20-1	many	-	14	TRBJ1-1
TGTGCCAGCAGCCCGGGGAGGGAAAGAAACACTGAAGCTTTCTTT	CASSPGRERNTEAFF	TRBV3-1	few	-	15	TRBJ1-1
TGTGCCAGCAGCATGGCTAGCGGGAGGGCCGCATACGAGCAGTACTTC	CASSMASGRAAYEQYF	TRBV7-2	-	TRBD2	16	TRBJ2-7
TGTGCCAGCAGCCATGCCACTGACTATGGCTACACCTTC	CASSHATDYGYTF	TRBV5-5	few	-	13	TRBJ1-2
TGTGCCAGCAGAAGGCGCCCGACTAACTATGGCTACACCTTC	CASRRRPTNYGYTF	TRBV6-1	-	-	14	TRBJ1-2
TGTGCCAGCAGTGTTGCCCACGGGGGGGAGACCCAGTACTTC	CASSVAHGGETQYF	TRBV2	-	TRBD2	14	TRBJ2-5